This T cell receptor beta chain appears in the sequencing data of a study of T cell responses to AZD1222 COVID-19 vaccine. Germline CDR1 reads SGHTA; CDR2 reads FQGNSA. The V end lost 1 base, the J end lost 1 base, and 10 bases lay between the germline ends. This CDR3 has 15 residues. Findings of the study overall: Vaccination with two AZD1222 doses was followed by a rise in Spike-specific TCR breadth and depth. Nearly half of spike-specific TCRs reportedly target variant regions that are unmutated in the B.1.351 and B.1.1.7 variants. Baseline serology detected seropositivity in only six AZD1222 recipients.

Sequenced by immunoSEQ multiplex PCR; TCRdb stores in-frame clones only, minus some. The data hold about 140,000 clones, with 90% observed a single time. As for this clone: What it recognizes is unknown.

The source of this sequence is an adult in good health. V and J are TRBV7-2 and TRBJ1-1; D uncertain. The sample here was peripheral blood, taken on day 0 of AZD1222 vaccination. CDR3 protein: CASSLDPIPNTEAFF. The CDR3 DNA reads TGTGCCAGCAGCTTAGATCCCATACCGAACACTGAAGCTTTCTTT.